This T cell receptor (beta chain) stems from a study of blood T cells in healthy people across ages. The study, taken as a whole, reports: Among long-lived donors, naive CD4+ cells were more numerous and diversity higher than in aged donors.

Trimming removed 2 bases at V and 2 bases at J, with 11 bases between. The CDR3 is 15 residues long. Per germline, CDR1 SGHRS and CDR2 YFSETQ. A second PCR, run for roughly 7 to 12 cycles, used a sample-barcoded 5' primer plus a J-beta primer mix. The authors tagged each cDNA molecule using a template-switch adaptor with 12 random nucleotides. Sequencing of every sample gave 2.5 million or more CDR3-containing paired-end reads. A single record per CDR3 protein comes from TCRdb applying MiXCR to the 5' RACE reads. This sample yields 1 million to 1.2 million distinct CDR3 sequences, of which around two fifths are seen a single time; 13% belongs to the top ten. This clonotype occurred many times. What it recognizes is unknown. Total RNA, at least 5 micrograms per sample, was extracted from PBMCs.

The receptor was isolated from a man in his late teens or twenties in good health. The chain recombines TRBV5-1 with TRBJ2-1, with D perhaps matching TRBD1 or TRBD2 (5 bases each). The sample taken for sequencing was blood. This chain's CDR3 is CASSLTGTTYNEQFF. CDR3 coding DNA: TGCGCCAGCAGCTTAACCGGGACGACCTACAATGAGCAGTTCTTC.